Shown below are 21 T cell receptor beta chains from a single sample sequenced in a study of cytomegalovirus exposure and HLA in healthy donors. The PCR contained 60 Vbeta and 13 Jbeta primers. TCRdb keeps only in-frame clones here, not all; method: immunoSEQ multiplex PCR. Of 100,000 to 150,000 clones in the sample, 78% were seen once. Sequencing input: PBMCs. The source is a woman aged 35 to 49 in good health and CMV-seronegative.

The rearrangement joins TRBV7-6 to TRBJ1-1; D unclear. Germline V lookup: CDR1 SGHVS, CDR2 FNYEAQ. The CDR3 totals 13 residues. V dropped 6 bases and J dropped 0 bases, with 8 bases sitting between them. CDR3 sequence reads: CASRQDLNTEAFF. DNA of the CDR3: TGTGCCAGCAGGCAGGATTTGAACACTGAAGCTTTCTTT.

The chain carries TRBV9 and TRBJ2-1; D possibly corresponds to TRBD1 (6 bases). The V end was cut by 3 bases, the J end by 6 bases, with 10 bases between. Germline V gives CDR1 SGDLS, CDR2 YYNGEE. The CDR3 totals 13 residues. CDR3 sequence: CASSGQAFNEQFF. The CDR3 nucleotides read TGTGCCAGCAGCGGACAGGCTTTCAATGAGCAGTTCTTC.

The chain joins TRBV5-4 to TRBJ2-5, with TRBD1 as a possible D gene (6 bases). This CDR3 contains 12 residues. From germline, CDR1 is SGHNT and CDR2 YYREEE (reference sequence). Trimming pared 4 bases from V and 5 bases from J, leaving 9 bases between. The CDR3: CASSLDRETQYF. The CDR3 DNA follows: TGTGCCAGCAGCCTAGACAGGGAGACCCAGTACTTC.

The CDR3 protein is CASSFRGLGANVLTF. Here the CDR3 DNA reads TGTGCCAGCAGTTTCAGGGGGCTTGGGGCCAACGTCCTGACTTTC. The chain links TRBV28 to TRBJ2-6, with 8 bases that match TRBD1. V was pared by 3 bases and J by 3 bases, with 1 base of the junction left unmatched. This CDR3 has 15 amino acids. CDR1 is MDHEN, CDR2 SYDVKM, per germline.

Of note for this clone: One end of the junction fails to match germline, which may point to a read error. This chain joins TRBV7-9 and TRBJ2-7, with D possibly being TRBD1 (6 bases). This CDR3 comprises 15 residues. The V gene's germline CDR1 is SEHNR and CDR2 FQNEAQ (reference sequence). The CDR3 region is CSSSSNRASSYEQYF. Written as DNA, the CDR3 is TGTTCCAGCAGTTCAAACAGGGCGAGCTCCTACGAGCAGTACTTC.

This sequence joins TRBV28 and TRBJ1-5; no clear D. The CDR3 length is 13 residues. V gave up 5 bases and J gave up 6 bases, with 11 bases separating them. Looked up from germline, CDR1 is MDHEN and CDR2 is SYDVKM. The CDR3 region is CASSTSWAQPQHF. The CDR3 DNA reads TGTGCCAGCAGTACCTCGTGGGCTCAGCCCCAGCATTTT.

This rearrangement joins TRBV28 to TRBJ1-2, with D unresolved. The germline V gene has CDR1 MDHEN and CDR2 SYDVKM. This CDR3 comprises 15 residues. V lost 6 bases and J lost 0, with 14 bases in between. CDR3 DNA: TGTGCCAGCAGCCCGCGCCTCGAATCTAACTATGGCTACACCTTC. Amino acids: CASSPRLESNYGYTF.

As concerns this clone: The junction does not match germline at one end; this may be a read error. The CDR3 is CASSRETGSGANGLTF. CDR3 nucleotides: TGCGCCAGCAGCCGAGAGACAGGGTCTGGGGCCAACGGCCTGACTTTC. V and J are TRBV4-3 and TRBJ2-6; 7 bases align to TRBD1. Per the germline V gene, CDR1 is LGHNA and CDR2 is YSLEER. The CDR3 spans 16 residues.

This clone was observed a single time. The gene calls are TRBV19 and TRBJ1-5; 9 nucleotides line up with TRBD1. Germline trimming cut 3 bases from V and 7 bases from J; bases unmatched to any gene: 7. Germline-derived CDR1 and CDR2 are LNHDA and SQIVND (reference sequence). This CDR3 is built from 15 residues. As DNA, the CDR3 is TGTGCCAGTAGTATCCCCCGGGACAGGGTGCAGCCCCAGCATTTT. Protein sequence: CASSIPRDRVQPQHF.

V and J are TRBV18 and TRBJ2-7, with D tentatively TRBD2 (5 bases). The CDR3 consists of 13 residues. Germline CDR1 reads KGHSH; CDR2 reads LQKENI. Trimming left V 3 bases short and J 6 bases short, with 12 bases between. The chain's CDR3 is CASSPGGYSEQYF. DNA of the CDR3: TGTGCCAGCTCACCCGGCGGGTACTCCGAGCAGTACTTC.

J is TRBJ2-3 and V is TRBV2; perhaps TRBD2 as D (6 bases). The CDR3 is 14 residues long. Germline V gives CDR1 SNHLY, CDR2 FYNNEI. V shed 8 bases and J shed 0 bases, with 12 bases lying between them. The CDR3 DNA reads as TGTGCCAGCGAAGAGGAGGGAAGCACAGATACGCAGTATTTT. Its protein is CASEEEGSTDTQYF.

This clone has just one count. The V gene is TRBV25-1, the J gene TRBJ2-1; 8 bases are a match to TRBD2. V lost 3 bases to trimming and J lost 5 bases; unmatched junction nucleotides: 6. Per germline, CDR1 MGHDK and CDR2 SYGVNS. This CDR3 has 15 residues. The CDR3 bases are TGTGCCAGCAGTGATATAAGCGGGGGAAACAATGAGCAGTTCTTC. It yields the protein CASSDISGGNNEQFF.

The chain has TRBV5-1 and TRBJ1-1; weak D call: TRBD1 (6 bases). The V end was cut by 3 bases, the J end by 0 bases, with 18 bases between. CDR1 is SGHRS, CDR2 YFSETQ, per germline. This CDR3 comprises 17 residues. The CDR3 protein is CASSYPETGSMNTEAFF. The CDR3, as DNA: TGCGCCAGCAGCTATCCCGAAACAGGGTCCATGAACACTGAAGCTTTCTTT.

This sequence joins TRBV27 and TRBJ2-7; the D gene is possibly TRBD1 (6 bases). Per germline, CDR1 MNHEY and CDR2 SMNVEV (reference sequence). V was clipped by 2 bases and J by 2 bases, with 7 bases between them. The CDR3 has 13 residues. In DNA form, the CDR3 reads TGTGCCAGCAGTTTAGGGACAACCTACGAGCAGTACTTC. It encodes CASSLGTTYEQYF.

The CDR3, as DNA: TGCGCCAGCAGTGAGTCGACAGGGGTAGACGAGCAGTACTTC. Residues: CASSESTGVDEQYF. The chain is built from TRBV10-2 and TRBJ2-7; 8 bases are shared with TRBD1. The CDR3 runs 14 residues. Germline trimming cut 0 bases from V and 5 bases from J; bases unmatched to any gene: 3. Germline V gene sequence: CDR1 WSHSY, CDR2 SAAADI.

This clone was counted a few times. The chain joins TRBV6-1 to TRBJ2-1, with 7 nucleotides matching TRBD1. The CDR3 contains 15 residues. V lost 1 base to trimming and J lost 2 bases; unmatched junction nucleotides: 2. Germline V gene lookup returns CDR1 MNHNS and CDR2 SASEGT. In DNA, the CDR3 is TGTGCCAGCAGTGAAGATGGACAGGCCTACAATGAGCAGTTCTTC. Amino acids: CASSEDGQAYNEQFF.

V and J are TRBV21-1 and TRBJ2-7; the table gives TRBD1 as D, unverified against the DNA. TRBV21-1 is shown as a pseudogene. The CDR3 has 17 amino acids. The CDR3 loop is CASSKLLWAGQSYEQYF. DNA of the CDR3: TGTGCCAGCAGCAAACTCCTATGGGCAGGCCAGTCCTACGAGCAGTACTTC.

The V call is TRBV19, the J call TRBJ2-7, with 10 bases matching TRBD1. The CDR3 spans 14 residues. The germline V gene has CDR1 LNHDA and CDR2 SQIVND (reference sequence). Germline trimming cut 7 bases from V and 3 bases from J; bases unmatched to any gene: 6. In nucleotides, the CDR3 is TGTGCCAGTACTCCCGGGACAGGGGACTACGAGCAGTACTTC. Protein product: CASTPGTGDYEQYF.

The chain employs TRBV19 and TRBJ1-5, with 10 bases fitting TRBD1. The CDR3 is 15 amino acids. CDR1 and CDR2 (germline): LNHDA, SQIVND (reference sequence). Trimming took 3 bases from V and 9 from J; bases not matched to a gene: 8. As DNA, the CDR3 is TGTGCCAGTAGTATCGGGGACAGGGGCATGGGGCCCCAGCATTTT. Its translation is CASSIGDRGMGPQHF.

This rearrangement joins TRBV9 to TRBJ2-1, with TRBD2 matching 11 bases. Germline lookup yields CDR1 SGDLS and CDR2 YYNGEE. There are 16 residues in the CDR3. V lost 0 bases, J lost 6 bases, and 5 bases stayed unmatched. CDR3 sequence reads: CASSVVLAGGPNEQFF. CDR3 DNA sequence: TGTGCCAGCAGCGTAGTATTAGCGGGAGGGCCCAATGAGCAGTTCTTC.

This clone came up once. V usage is TRBV19 and J usage is TRBJ1-1, with D unclear. Germline V gene lookup returns CDR1 LNHDA and CDR2 SQIVND (reference sequence). This CDR3 contains 14 residues. V lost 6 bases and J 10 bases, leaving 21 bases between the germline ends. CDR3 sequence reads: CASRRKGRDSGAFF. As DNA, the CDR3 is TGTGCCAGTAGGAGGAAAGGACGGGATAGCGGAGCTTTCTTT.